Listed here are 25 T cell receptor beta chains from one sample, sequenced in a study of T cell clonality in common variable immunodeficiency. The protocol was immunoSEQ multiplex PCR, while the TCRdb copy is restricted to in-frame clones and leaves out a portion. The sample contains about 52,000 clones, none occurring once; about 1.8% lies in the top ten. Specimen: peripheral blood mononuclear cells. The receptors here all came from a person between 18 and 75 years old in good health.

This clone was observed at least ten times. The read terminates 3 residues before the CDR3 end, so the remaining end is supplied by the germline J gene. This rearrangement joins TRBV10-3 to TRBJ1-1, with D unclear. V dropped 3 bases and J dropped 5 bases, with 4 bases sitting between them. The CDR3 totals 11 residues. CDR1 is ENHRY, CDR2 SYGVKD, per germline. The CDR3 reads CAISDYTEAFF. Partial CDR3 DNA: TGTGCCATCAGTGACTATACTGAA.

This clone was counted ten times or more. The observed sequence ends 3 residues before the CDR3 terminus, with the missing tail filled in from the germline J gene. The chain has TRBV5-1 and TRBJ2-1, with 8 bases matching TRBD2. Germline-derived CDR1 and CDR2 are SGHRS and YFSETQ. V lost 7 bases, J lost 3 bases, and 12 bases stayed unmatched. The length of the CDR3 is 16 residues. CDR3 DNA (partial): TGCGCCAGCTCAATGGCGGGACTAGGGTTCTACAATGAG. Protein sequence: CASSMAGLGFYNE. The full CDR3 reads CASSMAGLGFYNEQFF.

This clone was seen many times. From the germline J gene comes the end of the CDR3, since the read stops 3 residues before it. V usage is TRBV7-2 and J usage is TRBJ2-5, with D unresolved. Germline lookup yields CDR1 SGHTA and CDR2 FQGNSA. Trimming left V 1 base short and J 1 base short, with 4 bases between. This CDR3 contains 13 residues. The CDR3 DNA, read in part, is TGTGCCAGCAGCTTAGTCCTCCAAGAGACC. Its translation is CASSLVLQET. The entire CDR3 protein is CASSLVLQETQYF.

This clone showed up many times. Read data end 3 residues before the CDR3 end; the end is taken from the germline J gene. Different DNA sequences within this sample yield the same CDR3. The genes are TRBV5-1 and TRBJ2-2, with a weak D call TRBD2 (6 bases). Germline V CDR1 and CDR2: SGHRS, YFSETQ. Trimming took 4 bases from V and 1 from J, leaving 11 bases between them. The CDR3 contains 15 residues. Partial CDR3 DNA: TGCGCCAGCAGCCTCGGGACTGTGAACACCGGGGAG. It encodes CASSLGTVNTGE. The complete CDR3 sequence is CASSLGTVNTGELFF. The variable domain in full, with the rest retrieved from reference TRBV5-1 and TRBJ2-2, is KAGVTQTPRYLIKTRGQQVTLSCSPISGHRSVSWYQQTPGQGLQFLFEYFSETQRNKGNFPGRFSGRQFSNSRSEMNVSTLELGDSALYLCASSLGTVNTGELFFGEGSRLTVL.

Ten or more counts support this clone. The sequenced CDR3 bases are TGTGCCAGTTTAAGGGGGCAGGGTTACTACGAG. Translating it yields CASLRGQGYYE. The full CDR3 protein is CASLRGQGYYEQYF. This chain uses TRBV6-2 or TRBV6-3 with TRBJ2-7, with 7 bases identical to TRBD1. The read ends 3 residues early relative to the CDR3; the germline J gene fills the gap. This CDR3 is 14 amino acids long. From germline, CDR1 is MNHEY and CDR2 SVGEGT. V lost 9 bases, J lost 3 bases, and 11 bases stayed unmatched.

Of note for this clone: The read comes to an end 3 residues before the CDR3 does, leaving the germline J gene to fill in the end. The chain recombines TRBV7-3 with TRBJ1-1, with 7 nucleotides matching TRBD1. Germline V CDR1 and CDR2: SGHTA, FQGTGA. This CDR3 spans 14 amino acids. CDR3 bases read: TGTGCCAGCAGCTTTCAGGGGGGAAACAATGAG. Its translation is CASSFQGGNNE. The whole CDR3 region reads CASSFQGGNNEAFF. Combining the CDR3 with reference TRBV7-3 and TRBJ1-1 gives the whole variable domain GAGVSQTPSNKVTEKGKYVELRCDPISGHTALYWYRQSLGQGPEFLIYFQGTGAADDSGLPNDRFFAVRPEGSVSTLKIQRTERGDSAVYLCASSFQGGNNEAFFGQGTRLTVV.

This clone was observed a handful of times. The read comes to an end 3 residues before the CDR3 does, leaving the germline J gene to fill in the end. The chain joins TRBV6-1 to TRBJ1-2, with D possibly matching TRBD1 (6 bases). Between the trimmed V and J ends, which lost 2 bases and 0 bases, there was a span of 10 bases. The CDR3 covers 15 residues. CDR1 and CDR2 from the germline V gene are MNHNS and SASEGT. The CDR3 bases that were read are TGTGCCAGCAGTGAAACAGGGATTTCTAACTATGGC. Protein product: CASSETGISNYG. The complete CDR3 sequence is CASSETGISNYGYTF.

This clone showed up many times. The CDR3 end falls 3 residues outside the read, so it is completed with the germline J gene. The chain recombines TRBV15 with TRBJ2-5; TRBD1 matches at 7 bases. Germline-derived CDR1 and CDR2 are LNHNV and YYDKDF (reference sequence). V was clipped by 0 bases and J by 3 bases; unmatched bases: 1. This CDR3 has 14 amino acids. This chain's CDR3 is CATSRDGTEETQYF. Partial CDR3 DNA: TGTGCCACCAGCAGAGACGGGACAGAAGAGACC.

The table lists this clone with a few counts. The read is 3 residues too short to cover the CDR3 end, so that end is filled in from the germline J gene. The chain uses TRBV11-2 and TRBJ2-7; weak D call: TRBD1 (6 bases). V was trimmed by 5 bases and J by 3 bases, leaving 17 bases between them. CDR3 size: 15 residues. Germline CDR1 and CDR2: SGHAT and FQNNGV. The CDR3 protein is CASSEEPGQFYEQYF. The CDR3 DNA, read in part, is TGTGCCAGCAGCGAAGAGCCGGGACAATTCTACGAG.

This clone has a count of ten or more. The sequenced part of the CDR3 DNA is TGTGCCAGCAGCTTGCCTAGCGGGGGTGGGGAGACC. This codes for CASSLPSGGGET. The entire CDR3 is CASSLPSGGGETQYF. This chain joins TRBV7-2 and TRBJ2-5; 10 bases match TRBD2. From the germline J gene comes the end of the CDR3, since the read stops 3 residues before it. Germline V lookup: CDR1 SGHTA, CDR2 FQGNSA. This CDR3 comprises 15 residues. The junction had 6 bases not matched to a gene; V was cut back by 3 bases and J by 5 bases.

This clone has only a few counts. The read gets to within 3 residues of the CDR3 end, and the germline J gene fills in the rest. This rearrangement joins TRBV7-2 to TRBJ2-3; 8 bases match TRBD2. Germline V lookup: CDR1 SGHTA, CDR2 FQGNSA. V was clipped by 6 bases and J by 6 bases; unmatched bases: 11. The CDR3 is 15 amino acids. The CDR3 bases that were read are TGTGCCAGCAGGGTGGGCGGGGGGTTTTTGGATACG. Translating gives CASRVGGGFLDT. The whole CDR3 protein is CASRVGGGFLDTQYF.

This clone was seen repeatedly, ten times or more. The sequenced fragment ends 3 residues before the CDR3 boundary, so the rest is inferred from the germline J gene. The V gene is TRBV7-9, the J gene TRBJ1-5, with D possibly TRBD1 on 5 matching bases. The V gene lost 6 bases and the J gene lost 6 bases, with 9 bases spanning the gap. Germline V gene lookup returns CDR1 SEHNR and CDR2 FQNEAQ (reference sequence). The CDR3 is 12 residues long. This CDR3 is CASSVGGQPQHF. The sequenced part of the CDR3 DNA is TGTGCCAGCAGTGTGGGGGGTCAGCCC.

This clone occurred many times. With the read ending 3 residues before the CDR3 end, the germline J gene is used to fill in that end. The rearrangement links TRBV18 to TRBJ1-1; TRBD1 is a possible D gene (5 bases). Germline V gene sequence: CDR1 KGHSH, CDR2 LQKENI. The CDR3 length is 13 residues. Deletions cut 4 bases from V and 0 bases from J, with 6 bases between. CDR3 DNA, as far as it was read: TGTGCCAGCTCACAGGGGTTGAACACTGAA. Residues: CASSQGLNTE. The entire CDR3 protein is CASSQGLNTEAFF.

This clone was seen a few times. The sequence runs out 3 residues before the end of the CDR3; the remainder is reconstructed from the germline J gene. The V call is TRBV19, the J call TRBJ1-2, with D possibly matching TRBD1 (5 bases). Per germline, CDR1 LNHDA and CDR2 SQIVND (reference sequence). The CDR3 consists of 14 residues. V lost 1 base, J lost 5 bases, and 11 bases lay in between. The CDR3 bases that were read are TGTGCCAGTAGTATAGTGGACATTCCTTATGGC. It is translated as CASSIVDIPYG. The whole CDR3 protein is CASSIVDIPYGYTF.

Remarks on this clone: The CDR3 is cut off 3 residues early in the read; its end comes from the germline J gene. The chain recombines TRBV7-3 with TRBJ1-1; D is uncertain. This CDR3 comprises 16 residues. CDR1 SGHTA and CDR2 FQGTGA come from the germline V gene. Incomplete CDR3 DNA: TGTGCCAGCAGGTCCATAGCGGGAGGGTTTAGGAATGAG. It codes for CASRSIAGGFRNE. The CDR3 in its entirety is CASRSIAGGFRNEAFF. The full variable domain, completed using reference TRBV7-3 and TRBJ1-1, is GAGVSQTPSNKVTEKGKYVELRCDPISGHTALYWYRQSLGQGPEFLIYFQGTGAADDSGLPNDRFFAVRPEGSVSTLKIQRTERGDSAVYLCASRSIAGGFRNEAFFGQGTRLTVV.

At least ten counts were recorded for this clone. The DNA ends 3 residues before the CDR3 does, and the rest of the CDR3 is filled in from the germline J gene. This chain joins TRBV6-2 or TRBV6-3 and TRBJ2-7, with a tentative D call TRBD1 (6 bases). Germline V gives CDR1 MNHEY, CDR2 SVGEGT. Trimming pared 6 bases from V and 4 bases from J, leaving 10 bases between. This CDR3 spans 12 amino acids. CDR3 bases read: TGTGCCAGCAGCAGGGGTCTATACGAG. Protein product: CASSRGLYE. The entire CDR3 is CASSRGLYEQYF.

This clone was seen ten or more times. Sequencing ends 3 residues short of the CDR3 end; the germline J gene provides the rest. The chain recombines TRBV30 with TRBJ1-5; D gene uncertain. Germline V lookup: CDR1 GTSNPN, CDR2 SVGIG (reference sequence). This CDR3 is 14 amino acids long. The germline V and J ends were trimmed by 0 bases and 5 bases, with 11 bases remaining between them. The CDR3 DNA, read in part, is TGTGCCTGGAGTGTAGGAAGGGTTGATCAGCCC. Protein sequence: CAWSVGRVDQP. The whole CDR3 reads CAWSVGRVDQPQHF.

This clone has at least ten counts. The CDR3 goes on 3 residues after the read ends, and that part is filled in from the germline J gene. The J gene is TRBJ2-7, the V gene TRBV2; 13 nucleotides agree with TRBD2. V shed 10 bases, J shed 1 base, and the junction held 1 base outside the gene matches. Germline assignment: CDR1 SNHLY and CDR2 FYNNEI. There are 13 residues in the CDR3. Partial CDR3 DNA: TGTGCCACGGGACTAGCGGGATCCTACGAG. Its protein is CATGLAGSYE. The complete CDR3 sequence is CATGLAGSYEQYF.

This clone was seen more than once but under ten times. The sequenced fragment ends 3 residues before the CDR3 boundary, so the rest is inferred from the germline J gene. V and J are TRBV7-9 and TRBJ2-3; 11 bases are a match to TRBD2. CDR3 length: 15 residues. Germline CDR1 and CDR2: SEHNR and FQNEAQ (reference sequence). CDR3 DNA, as far as it was read: TGTGCCAGCAGCCCTACCCCGACTAGCGGGGAGACG. Residues: CASSPTPTSGET. The CDR3 reads in full as CASSPTPTSGETQYF.

This clone appeared many times. Read coverage stops 3 residues before the CDR3 terminus; the germline J gene supplies the remainder. This sequence joins TRBV2 and TRBJ2-3; 11 bases match TRBD2. The CDR3 contains 13 residues. Germline loops: CDR1 SNHLY, CDR2 FYNNEI. The CDR3 is CASRTSGVETQYF. The sequenced part of the CDR3 DNA is TGTGCCAGCAGGACTAGCGGGGTTGAGACG. Full variable domain (rest looked up from reference TRBV2 and TRBJ2-3): EPEVTQTPSHQVTQMGQEVILRCVPISNHLYFYWYRQILGQKVEFLVSFYNNEISEKSEIFDDQFSVERPDGSNFTLKIRSTKLEDSAMYFCASRTSGVETQYFGPGTRLTVL.

There are many counts of this clone. The CDR3 end lies 3 residues beyond the end of the read and is filled in from the germline J gene. The rearrangement uses TRBV12-3 or TRBV12-4 and TRBJ2-1, with D uncertain. The CDR3 has 11 residues. Trimming shortened V by 5 bases and J by 9 bases, and 8 bases separated the two germline ends. Partial CDR3 DNA: TGTGCCAGCAGTCCGGCTAGTGAG. Translation: CASSPASE. The CDR3 reads in full as CASSPASEQFF.

This clone came up many times. Sequencing ends 3 residues short of the CDR3 end; the germline J gene provides the rest. The chain recombines TRBV7-2 with TRBJ2-3, with D hard to call. Per the germline V gene, CDR1 is SGHTA and CDR2 is FQGNSA. The CDR3 is 13 amino acids. V was cut by 0 bases and J by 6 bases, with 7 bases left in between. The DNA read from the CDR3 is TGTGCCAGCAGCTTAGCGGAAGCGGATACG. Translation: CASSLAEADT. The full CDR3 protein is CASSLAEADTQYF.

This clone occurred a few times. The CDR3 extends 3 residues past the end of the read, so its final part is completed from the germline J gene. The chain is built from TRBV20-1 and TRBJ2-3, with D possibly TRBD2 on 6 matching bases. Germline-derived CDR1 and CDR2 are DFQATT and SNEGSKA (reference sequence). This CDR3 is 14 amino acids long. The sequenced part of the CDR3 DNA is TGCAGTGCTTCCGGGAGACTAGGATCCAAGACG. Translation gives CSASGRLGSKT. The whole CDR3 sequence is CSASGRLGSKTQYF.

This clone appeared many times. The read gets to within 3 residues of the CDR3 end, and the germline J gene fills in the rest. V usage is TRBV19 and J usage is TRBJ1-5, with 8 bases that match TRBD1. V shed 7 bases and J 5 bases; nucleotides not matched to a gene: 10. The CDR3 is 15 residues long. The V gene's germline CDR1 is LNHDA and CDR2 SQIVND (reference sequence). Incomplete CDR3 DNA: TGTGCCAGTACCGCGGACAGGGAAACCGATCAGCCC. This encodes CASTADRETDQP. The entire CDR3 sequence reads CASTADRETDQPQHF. Full variable domain (missing parts from reference TRBV19 and TRBJ1-5): DGGITQSPKYLFRKEGQNVTLSCEQNLNHDAMYWYRQDPGQGLRLIYYSQIVNDFQKGDIAEGYSVSREKKESFPLTVTSAQKNPTAFYLCASTADRETDQPQHFGDGTRLSIL.

This clone has ten or more counts. The read gets to within 3 residues of the CDR3 end, and the germline J gene fills in the rest. The chain carries TRBV29-1 and TRBJ2-2; D possibly matches TRBD1 or TRBD2 (5 bases each). CDR1 SQVTM and CDR2 ANQGSEA come from the germline V gene. CDR3 length equals 14 residues. Deletions cut 7 bases from V and 3 bases from J, with 15 bases between. CDR3 sequence reads: CSAGSQGDTGELFF. The covered CDR3 bases are TGCAGCGCAGGGAGCCAGGGCGACACCGGGGAG.